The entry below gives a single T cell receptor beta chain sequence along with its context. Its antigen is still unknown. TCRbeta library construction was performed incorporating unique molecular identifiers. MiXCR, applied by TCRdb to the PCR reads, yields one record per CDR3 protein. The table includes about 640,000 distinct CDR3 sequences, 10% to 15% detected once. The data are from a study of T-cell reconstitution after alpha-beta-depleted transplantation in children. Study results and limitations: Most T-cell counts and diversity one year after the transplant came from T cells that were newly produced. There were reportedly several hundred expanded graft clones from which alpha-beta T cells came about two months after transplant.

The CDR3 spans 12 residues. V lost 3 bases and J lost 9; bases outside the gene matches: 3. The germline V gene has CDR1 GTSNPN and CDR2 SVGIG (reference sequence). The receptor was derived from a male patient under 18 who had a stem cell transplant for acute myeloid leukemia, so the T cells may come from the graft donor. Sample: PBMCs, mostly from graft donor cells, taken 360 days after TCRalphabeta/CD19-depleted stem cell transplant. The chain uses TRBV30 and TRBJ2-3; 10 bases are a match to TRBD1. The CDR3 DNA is TGTGCCTGGAGGAGGGACAGGGGCACGCAGTATTTT. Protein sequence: CAWRRDRGTQYF.